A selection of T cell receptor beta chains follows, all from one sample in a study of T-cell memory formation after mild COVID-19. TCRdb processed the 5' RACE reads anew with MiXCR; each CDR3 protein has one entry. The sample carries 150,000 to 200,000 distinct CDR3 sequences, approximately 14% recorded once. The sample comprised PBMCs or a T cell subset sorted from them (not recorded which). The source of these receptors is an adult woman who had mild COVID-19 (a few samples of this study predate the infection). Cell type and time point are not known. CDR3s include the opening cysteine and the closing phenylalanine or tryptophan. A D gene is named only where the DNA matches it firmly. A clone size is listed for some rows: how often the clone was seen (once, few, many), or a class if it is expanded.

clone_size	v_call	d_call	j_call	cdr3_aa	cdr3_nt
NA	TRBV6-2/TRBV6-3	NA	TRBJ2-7	CASTRTSTYEQYF	TGTGCCAGCACCCGAACCTCGACCTACGAGCAGTACTTC
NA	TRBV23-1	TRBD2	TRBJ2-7	CASSQLAGASYEQYF	TGCGCCAGCAGTCAATTAGCGGGGGCCTCCTACGAGCAGTACTTC
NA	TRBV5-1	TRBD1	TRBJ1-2	CASSELQGGGGYTF	TGCGCCAGCAGCGAATTACAGGGGGGAGGTGGCTACACCTTC
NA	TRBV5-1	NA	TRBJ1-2	CASSLEDNYGYTF	TGCGCCAGCAGCTTAGAGGATAACTATGGCTACACCTTC
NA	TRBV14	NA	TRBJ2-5	CASSPFTGYQETQYF	TGTGCCAGCAGCCCCTTTACGGGGTACCAAGAGACCCAGTACTTC
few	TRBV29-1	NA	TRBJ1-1	CSVEGGENTEAFF	TGCAGCGTTGAAGGGGGAGAGAACACTGAAGCTTTCTTT
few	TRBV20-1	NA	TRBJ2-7	CSARGMVYEQYF	TGCAGTGCTAGAGGAATGGTGTACGAGCAGTACTTC
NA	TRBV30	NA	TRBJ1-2	CAWSVSAGETF	TGTGCCTGGAGTGTGAGTGCTGGGGAAACCTTC
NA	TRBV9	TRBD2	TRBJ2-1	CASSVFPSGRVYNEQFF	TGTGCCAGCAGCGTTTTTCCGAGCGGGAGAGTCTACAATGAGCAGTTCTTC
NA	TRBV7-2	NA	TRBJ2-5	CAGSSRLTVTGRETQYF	TGTGCCGGCAGCTCTAGATTAACGGTGACAGGGAGGGAGACCCAGTACTTC
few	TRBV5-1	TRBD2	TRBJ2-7	CASSSPTSGSQSEQYF	TGCGCCAGCAGCTCACCGACTAGCGGGAGTCAAAGCGAGCAGTACTTC
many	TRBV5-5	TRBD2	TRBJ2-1	CASSLGLAVYNEQFF	TGTGCCAGCAGCCTCGGACTAGCGGTCTACAATGAGCAGTTCTTC
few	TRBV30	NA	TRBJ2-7	CAWNRGHEQYF	TGTGCCTGGAATAGGGGCCACGAGCAGTACTTC
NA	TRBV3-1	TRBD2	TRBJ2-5	CASSQGTSGGVETQYF	TGTGCCAGCAGCCAAGGGACTAGCGGGGGGGTAGAGACCCAGTACTTC
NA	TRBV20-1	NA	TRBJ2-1	CSASSGHEQFF	TGCAGTGCTAGCTCAGGCCATGAGCAGTTCTTC
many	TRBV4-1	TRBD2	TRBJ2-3	CASSLLAGGTDTQYF	TGCGCCAGCAGCCTGCTAGCGGGGGGCACAGATACGCAGTATTTT
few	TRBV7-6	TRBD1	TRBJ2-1	CASSLAVWDSNNEQFF	TGTGCCAGCAGCTTAGCCGTTTGGGACAGCAACAATGAGCAGTTCTTC
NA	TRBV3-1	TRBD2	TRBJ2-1	CASSRSGASGGFNEQFF	TGTGCCAGCAGCCGCTCGGGAGCTAGCGGGGGGTTCAATGAGCAGTTCTTC
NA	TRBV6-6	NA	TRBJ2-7	CASSLPVPGEQYF	TGTGCCAGCTCTCTCCCCGTTCCCGGCGAGCAGTACTTC
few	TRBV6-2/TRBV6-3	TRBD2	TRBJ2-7	CASSTTSGRTYEQYF	TGTGCCAGCAGTACTACTAGCGGGAGAACCTACGAGCAGTACTTC
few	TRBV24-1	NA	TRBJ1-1	CATSGLNTEAFF	TGTGCCACCAGTGGGTTGAACACTGAAGCTTTCTTT
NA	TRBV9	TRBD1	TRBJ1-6	CASSLGQVGSPLHF	TGTGCCAGCAGCCTGGGACAGGTGGGTTCACCCCTCCACTTT
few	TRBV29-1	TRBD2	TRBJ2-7	CSAVGRGSYEQYF	TGCAGCGCCGTTGGGCGGGGGTCCTACGAGCAGTACTTC
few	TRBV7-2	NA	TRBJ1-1	CASSLGWLGNTEAFF	TGTGCCAGCAGCTTAGGGTGGTTGGGAAACACTGAAGCTTTCTTT
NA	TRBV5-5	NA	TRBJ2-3	CASSLDPTVADTQYF	TGTGCCAGCAGCTTGGACCCTACGGTGGCAGATACGCAGTATTTT
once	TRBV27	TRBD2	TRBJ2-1	CASSSPAGEEQFF	TGTGCCAGCAGTTCTCCGGCGGGAGAAGAGCAATTCTTC
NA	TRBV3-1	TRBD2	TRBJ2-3	CASSSISGGRTDTQYF	TGTGCCAGCAGCTCAATTAGCGGGGGAAGGACAGATACGCAGTATTTT
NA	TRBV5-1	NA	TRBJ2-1	CASSPGRGRAYEQFF	TGCGCCAGCAGCCCCGGCAGGGGAAGGGCTTATGAGCAGTTCTTC
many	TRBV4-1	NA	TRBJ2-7	CASSQGTYEQYF	TGCGCCAGCAGCCAAGGGACCTACGAGCAGTACTTC
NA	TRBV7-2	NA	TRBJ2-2	CASAPYLSRNTGELFF	TGTGCCAGCGCTCCCTACCTCTCCCGGAACACCGGGGAGCTGTTTTTT
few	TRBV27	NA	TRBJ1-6	CASSSQGQTGSPLHF	TGTGCCAGCAGTTCCCAAGGTCAAACAGGATCACCCCTCCACTTT
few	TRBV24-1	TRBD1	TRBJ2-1	CATSDSGTGGRYEQFF	TGTGCCACCAGTGATTCCGGGACAGGGGGCCGGTATGAGCAGTTCTTC
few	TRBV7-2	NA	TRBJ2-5	CASSLILLPQETQYF	TGTGCCAGCAGCTTAATCCTCCTCCCCCAAGAGACCCAGTACTTC
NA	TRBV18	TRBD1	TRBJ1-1	CASSQDRGLGTEAFF	TGTGCCAGCTCACAGGACAGGGGGCTGGGAACTGAAGCTTTCTTT
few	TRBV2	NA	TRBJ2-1	CASSESYSYNEQFF	TGTGCCAGCAGTGAAAGCTATTCCTACAATGAGCAGTTCTTC
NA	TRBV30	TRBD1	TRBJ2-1	CAWSVGAGGYNEQFF	TGTGCCTGGAGTGTAGGGGCAGGGGGCTACAATGAGCAGTTCTTC
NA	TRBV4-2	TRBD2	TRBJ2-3	CASSSAGVGGASTDTQYF	TGTGCCAGCAGCTCGGCGGGGGTTGGCGGGGCGAGCACAGATACGCAGTATTTT
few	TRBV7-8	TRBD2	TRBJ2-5	CASSRGLAGLQETQYF	TGTGCCAGCAGCCGGGGACTAGCGGGACTCCAAGAGACCCAGTACTTC
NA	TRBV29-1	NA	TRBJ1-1	CSVTGIGTEAFF	TGCAGCGTTACAGGGATAGGCACTGAAGCTTTCTTT
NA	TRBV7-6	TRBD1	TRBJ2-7	CASSHGTGAYEQYF	TGTGCCAGCAGCCACGGGACAGGGGCCTACGAGCAGTACTTC
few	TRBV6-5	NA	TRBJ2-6	CASSYRVEGEFLSGANVLSF	TGTGCCAGCAGTTACCGTGTTGAGGGCGAGTTTCTGTCGGGGGCCAACGTCCTGTCTTTC
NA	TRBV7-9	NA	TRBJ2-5	CASSRTLGETQYF	TGTGCCAGCAGTCGTACTCTCGGGGAGACCCAGTACTTC
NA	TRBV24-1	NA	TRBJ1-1	CATSDFSPQGRTEAFF	TGTGCCACCAGTGATTTCAGTCCGCAGGGGCGCACTGAAGCTTTCTTT
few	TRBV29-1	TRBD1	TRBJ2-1	CSVLQGPGASSYNEQFF	TGCAGCGTCCTACAGGGGCCAGGGGCAAGCTCCTACAATGAGCAGTTCTTC
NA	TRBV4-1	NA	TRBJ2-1	CASSQEGLNEQFF	TGCGCCAGCAGCCAAGAGGGCCTCAATGAGCAGTTCTTC
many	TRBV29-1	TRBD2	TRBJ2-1	CSVGRLAGAKGNEQFF	TGCAGCGTTGGTAGATTAGCGGGAGCAAAAGGTAATGAGCAGTTCTTC
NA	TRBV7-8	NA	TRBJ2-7	CASSPSGLGGYEQYF	TGTGCCAGCAGCCCGTCGGGGTTGGGAGGCTACGAGCAGTACTTC
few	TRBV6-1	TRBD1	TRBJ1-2	CASSPRQGTYGYTF	TGTGCCAGCAGCCCTAGACAGGGGACCTATGGCTACACCTTC
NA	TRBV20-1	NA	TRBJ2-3	CSARSPGVSTDTQYF	TGCAGTGCTAGATCCCCGGGGGTCAGCACAGATACGCAGTATTTT
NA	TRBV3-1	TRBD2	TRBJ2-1	CASSFPAGAGRNEQFF	TGTGCCAGCAGCTTCCCCGCGGGAGCGGGAAGGAATGAGCAGTTCTTC
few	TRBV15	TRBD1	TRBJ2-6	CATTKGASLSGANVLTF	TGTGCCACCACCAAGGGGGCCTCTCTCTCTGGGGCCAACGTCCTGACTTTC
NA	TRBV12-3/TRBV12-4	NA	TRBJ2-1	CASRMDLLWFF	TGTGCCAGCAGAATGGACCTTCTGTGGTTCTTC
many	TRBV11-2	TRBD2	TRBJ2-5	CASSSSGGFQETQYF	TGTGCCAGCAGCAGTAGCGGGGGGTTCCAAGAGACCCAGTACTTC
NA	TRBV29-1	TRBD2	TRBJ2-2	CSARTSGIEVLGELFF	TGCAGCGCCAGGACTAGCGGGATTGAGGTACTCGGGGAGCTGTTTTTT
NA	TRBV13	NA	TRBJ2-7	CASSLGGLGVHEQYF	TGTGCCAGCAGCTTAGGCGGCCTGGGGGTACACGAGCAGTACTTC
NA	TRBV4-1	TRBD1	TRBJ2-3	CASSRGRTGDGRDTQYF	TGCGCCAGCAGCCGTGGCAGGACAGGGGACGGGAGAGATACGCAGTATTTT
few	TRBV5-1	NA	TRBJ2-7	CASSFRGYEQYF	TGCGCCAGCAGCTTTCGGGGCTACGAGCAGTACTTC